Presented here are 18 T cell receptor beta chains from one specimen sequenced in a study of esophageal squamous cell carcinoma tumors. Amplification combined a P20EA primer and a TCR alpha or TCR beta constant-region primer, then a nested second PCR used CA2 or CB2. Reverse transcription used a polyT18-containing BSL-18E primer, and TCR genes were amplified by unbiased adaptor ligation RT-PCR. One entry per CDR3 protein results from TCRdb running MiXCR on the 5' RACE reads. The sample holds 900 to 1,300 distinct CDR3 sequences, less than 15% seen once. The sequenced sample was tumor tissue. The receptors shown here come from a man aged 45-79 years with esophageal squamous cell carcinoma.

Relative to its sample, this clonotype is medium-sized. The CDR3 region is CASSSGFSNTGELFF. The CDR3 DNA sequence: TGTGCCAGCAGTTCAGGTTTCTCGAACACCGGGGAGCTGTTTTTT. The rearrangement joins TRBV12-3 or TRBV12-4 to TRBJ2-2; the D is unclear. The CDR3 is 15 amino acids. Trimming cost V 4 bases and J 0 bases, with 9 bases left between them.

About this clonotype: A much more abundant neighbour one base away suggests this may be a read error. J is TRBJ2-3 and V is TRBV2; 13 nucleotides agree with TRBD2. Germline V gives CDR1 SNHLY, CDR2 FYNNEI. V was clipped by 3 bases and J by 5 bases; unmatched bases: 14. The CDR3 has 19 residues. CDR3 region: CASSDVYRGLAGILDTQYF. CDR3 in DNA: TGTGCCAGCAGTGACGTTTATCGGGGACTAGCGGGGATTTTAGATACGCAGTATTTT.

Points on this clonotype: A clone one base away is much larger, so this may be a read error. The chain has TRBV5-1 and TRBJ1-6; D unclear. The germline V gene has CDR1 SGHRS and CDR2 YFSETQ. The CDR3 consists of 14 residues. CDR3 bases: TGCGCCAGCAGCCCCATCCCGGCAGGTCCACCCCCCCACTTT. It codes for CASSPIPAGPPPHF.

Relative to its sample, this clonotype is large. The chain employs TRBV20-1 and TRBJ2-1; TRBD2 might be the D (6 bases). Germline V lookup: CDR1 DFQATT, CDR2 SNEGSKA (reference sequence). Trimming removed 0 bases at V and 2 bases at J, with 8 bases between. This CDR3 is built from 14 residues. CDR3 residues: CSARERGTYNEQFF. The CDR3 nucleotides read TGCAGTGCTAGAGAGCGGGGCACCTACAATGAGCAGTTCTTC.

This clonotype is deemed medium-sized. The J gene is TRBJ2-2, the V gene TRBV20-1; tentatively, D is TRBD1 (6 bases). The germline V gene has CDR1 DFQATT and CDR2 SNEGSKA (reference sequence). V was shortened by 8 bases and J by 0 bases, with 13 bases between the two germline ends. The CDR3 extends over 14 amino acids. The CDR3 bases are TGCAGTTCTACGGACAGAGCGAACACCGGGGAGCTGTTTTTT. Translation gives CSSTDRANTGELFF.

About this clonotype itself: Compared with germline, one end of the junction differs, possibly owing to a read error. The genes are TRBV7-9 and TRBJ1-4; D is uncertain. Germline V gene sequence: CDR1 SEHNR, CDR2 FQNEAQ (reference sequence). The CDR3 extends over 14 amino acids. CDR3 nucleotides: TGTGCCAGCAGCCAAAGTGCAACTAATGAAAAACGGTTTTTT. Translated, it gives CASSQSATNEKRFF.

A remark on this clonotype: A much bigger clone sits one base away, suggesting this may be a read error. The CDR3 loop is CASSLEKGSQYF. The CDR3 DNA sequence: TGTGCCAGCTCACTAGAGAAGGGTTCCCAGTACTTC. V usage is TRBV18 and J usage is TRBJ2-5; D not certain. The CDR3 sequence is 12 residues long. Trimming left V 4 bases short and J 9 bases short, with 12 bases between. CDR1 is KGHSH, CDR2 LQKENI, per germline.

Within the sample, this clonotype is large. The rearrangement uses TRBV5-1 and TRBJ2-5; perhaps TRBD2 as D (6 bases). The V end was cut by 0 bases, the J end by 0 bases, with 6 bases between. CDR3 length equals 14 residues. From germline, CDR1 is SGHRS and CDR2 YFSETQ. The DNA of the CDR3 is TGCGCCAGCAGCTTGGTAGCGGACCAAGAGACCCAGTACTTC. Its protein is CASSLVADQETQYF.

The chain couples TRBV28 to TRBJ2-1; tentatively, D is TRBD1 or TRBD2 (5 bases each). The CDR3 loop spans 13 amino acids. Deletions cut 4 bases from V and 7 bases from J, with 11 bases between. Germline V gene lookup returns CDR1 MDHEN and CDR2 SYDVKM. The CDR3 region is CASSYSWGNEQFF. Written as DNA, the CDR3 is TGTGCCAGCAGTTACAGTTGGGGGAATGAGCAGTTCTTC.

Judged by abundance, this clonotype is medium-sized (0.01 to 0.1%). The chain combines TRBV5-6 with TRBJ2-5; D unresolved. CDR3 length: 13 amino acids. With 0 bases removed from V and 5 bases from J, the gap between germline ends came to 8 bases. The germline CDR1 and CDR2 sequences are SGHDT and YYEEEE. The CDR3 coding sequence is TGTGCCAGCAGCTTGGATAGGATGGAGACCCAGTACTTC. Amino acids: CASSLDRMETQYF.

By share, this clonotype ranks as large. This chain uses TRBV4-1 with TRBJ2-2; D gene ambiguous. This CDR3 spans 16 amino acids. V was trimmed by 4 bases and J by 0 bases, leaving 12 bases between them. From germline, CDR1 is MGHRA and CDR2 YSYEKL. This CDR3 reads CASSPPAATNTGELFF. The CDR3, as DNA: TGCGCCAGCAGCCCCCCGGCAGCGACGAACACCGGGGAGCTGTTTTTT.

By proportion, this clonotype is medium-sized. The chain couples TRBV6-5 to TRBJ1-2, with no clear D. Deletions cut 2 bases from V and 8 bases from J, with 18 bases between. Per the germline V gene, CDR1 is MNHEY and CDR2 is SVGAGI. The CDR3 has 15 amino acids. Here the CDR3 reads CASSYGGGLVNGYTF. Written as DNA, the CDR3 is TGTGCCAGCAGTTACGGCGGAGGGCTTGTCAACGGCTACACCTTC.

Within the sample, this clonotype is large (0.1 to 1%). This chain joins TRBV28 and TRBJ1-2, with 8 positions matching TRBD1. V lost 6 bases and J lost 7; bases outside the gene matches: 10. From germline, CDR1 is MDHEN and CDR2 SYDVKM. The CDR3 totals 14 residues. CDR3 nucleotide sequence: TGTGCCAGCAGACCGACAGGGGCCCGAGGTGGCTACACCTTC. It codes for CASRPTGARGGYTF.

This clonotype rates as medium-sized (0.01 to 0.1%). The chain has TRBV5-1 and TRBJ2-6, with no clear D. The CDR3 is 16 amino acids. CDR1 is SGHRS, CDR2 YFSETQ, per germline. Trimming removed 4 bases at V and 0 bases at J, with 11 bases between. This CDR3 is CASSPVELSGANVLTF. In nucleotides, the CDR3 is TGCGCCAGCAGCCCCGTAGAGCTCTCTGGGGCCAACGTCCTGACTTTC.

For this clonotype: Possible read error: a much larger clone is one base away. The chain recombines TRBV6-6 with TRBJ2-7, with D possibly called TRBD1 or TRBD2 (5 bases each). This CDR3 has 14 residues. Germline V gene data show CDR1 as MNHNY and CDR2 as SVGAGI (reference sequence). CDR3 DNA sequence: TGTGTCAGCAGACGCCGGGACGGTTCCTACGAGCAGTACTTC. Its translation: CVSRRRDGSYEQYF.

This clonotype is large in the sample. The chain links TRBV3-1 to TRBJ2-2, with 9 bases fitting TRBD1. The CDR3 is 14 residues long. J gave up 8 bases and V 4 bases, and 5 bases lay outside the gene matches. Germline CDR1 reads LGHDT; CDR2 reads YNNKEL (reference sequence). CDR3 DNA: TGTGCCAGCAGCCCCTCGGGACAGGGTGGGGAGCTGTTTTTT. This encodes CASSPSGQGGELFF.

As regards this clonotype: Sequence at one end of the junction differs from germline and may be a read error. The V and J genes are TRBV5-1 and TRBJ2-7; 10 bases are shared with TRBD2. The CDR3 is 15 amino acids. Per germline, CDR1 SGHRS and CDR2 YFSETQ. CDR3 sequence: CANSSFASGSYEQYF. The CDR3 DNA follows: TGCGCCAACAGCTCCTTCGCTAGCGGGAGTTATGAGCAGTACTTC.

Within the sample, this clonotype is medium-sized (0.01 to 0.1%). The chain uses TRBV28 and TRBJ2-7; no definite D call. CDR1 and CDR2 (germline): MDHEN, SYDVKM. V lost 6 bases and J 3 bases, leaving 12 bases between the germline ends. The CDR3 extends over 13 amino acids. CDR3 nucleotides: TGTGCCAGCAGGCCGGGCATGGGCTACGAGCAGTACTTC. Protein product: CASRPGMGYEQYF. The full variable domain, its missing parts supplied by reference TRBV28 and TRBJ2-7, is DVKVTQSSRYLVKRTGEKVFLECVQDMDHENMFWYRQDPGLGLRLIYFSYDVKMKEKGDIPEGYSVSREKKERFSLILESASTNQTSMYLCASRPGMGYEQYFGPGTRLTVT.